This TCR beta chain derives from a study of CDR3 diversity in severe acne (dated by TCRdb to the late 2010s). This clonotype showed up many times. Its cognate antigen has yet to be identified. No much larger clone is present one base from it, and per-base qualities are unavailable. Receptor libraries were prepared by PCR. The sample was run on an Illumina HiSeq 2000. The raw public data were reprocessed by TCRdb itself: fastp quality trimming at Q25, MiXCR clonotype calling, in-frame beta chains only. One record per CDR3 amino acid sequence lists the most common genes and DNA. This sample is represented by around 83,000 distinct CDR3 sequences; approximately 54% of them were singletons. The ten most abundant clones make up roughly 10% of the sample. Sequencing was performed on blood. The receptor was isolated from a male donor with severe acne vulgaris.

The sequenced DNA: TGCAGCGTTTCCTCCTACAATGAGCAGTTCTTC. This translates into CSVSSYNEQFF. Here the chain combines TRBV29-1 and TRBJ2-1; the D gene lacks a confident call. The cysteine opens and the phenylalanine closes a CDR3 of 11 amino acids. Just the 33-base CDR3 DNA is kept, in frame starting at base 1. The CDR1 and CDR2 encoded by the germline V gene are SQVTM and ANQGSEA. V loses 5 bases, J loses 0 bases, and the germline ends lie 2 bases apart.